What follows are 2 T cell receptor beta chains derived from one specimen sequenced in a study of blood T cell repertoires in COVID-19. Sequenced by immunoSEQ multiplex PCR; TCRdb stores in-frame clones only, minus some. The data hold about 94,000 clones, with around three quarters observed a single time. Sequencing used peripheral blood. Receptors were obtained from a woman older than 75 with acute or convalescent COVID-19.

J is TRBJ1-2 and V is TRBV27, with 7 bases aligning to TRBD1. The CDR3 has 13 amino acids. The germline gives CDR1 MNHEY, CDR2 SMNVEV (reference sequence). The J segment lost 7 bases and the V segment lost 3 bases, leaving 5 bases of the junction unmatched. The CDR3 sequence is CASSFRQGTGYTF. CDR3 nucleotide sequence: TGTGCCAGCAGTTTCCGACAGGGTACTGGCTACACCTTC.

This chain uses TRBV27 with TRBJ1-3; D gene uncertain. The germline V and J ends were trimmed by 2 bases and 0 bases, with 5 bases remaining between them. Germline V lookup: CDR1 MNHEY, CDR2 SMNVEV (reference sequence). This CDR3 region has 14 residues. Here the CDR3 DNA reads TGTGCCAGCAGTTTAAGGAGCTCTGGAAACACCATATATTTT. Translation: CASSLRSSGNTIYF.